This T cell receptor beta chain was retrieved from a study of T cell responses to AZD1222 COVID-19 vaccine (dated by TCRdb to the early 2020s). At the level of the whole study: AZD1222 recipients whose second dose came at about 4 weeks and those whose second dose came at about 12 weeks were combined into one group, since spike-specific TCR depth and breadth did not differ between the two schedules. Enrollment into the trials was organized by age into subgroups of 18-55, 56-69 and 70-plus years, and those subgroups contained around 150, 28 and 57 TCR-sequenced participants, respectively. TCR sequencing covered 230 to 250 trial participants: about 210 given two doses of AZD1222 and about 26 given two doses of MenACWY control vaccine. Results the study describes overall, beyond this receptor: Vaccine-associated CD4 TCRs spanned the whole spike protein, with dominant responses in regions 160-218 and 743-854. Conclusions about previously exposed vaccinees are limited because only six or seven AZD1222 recipients were SARS-CoV-2 seropositive at baseline. Because no day 14 peak-response samples were available, repertoires were characterized only after the peak T cell response. Spike-specific TCR breadth and depth rose significantly after two AZD1222 doses compared with day 0 and with MenACWY recipients. Participants were mostly white British, with more females than males. The authors suggested clonal diversity may have been underestimated. Reportedly, almost half of the unique spike-specific TCRs recognized epitopes lying outside the regions that are mutated in the B.1.351 and B.1.1.7 variants. In the small 56-69-year group, the increase in depth fell short of significance, most likely because of low power.

In the germline V gene, CDR1 corresponds to SGHVS and CDR2 to FQNEAQ. Trimming takes 5 bases from V and 2 bases from J, and the germline ends sit 19 bases apart. Spanning cysteine to phenylalanine, the CDR3 consists of 16 amino acids. This entry keeps only the CDR3 DNA: 48 bases, framed from base 1. On this clone itself: No antigen is known for it. No clone much larger than this one lies a single base away; base qualities are absent.

The CDR3 regions of human TCRbeta chains were subjected to immunosequencing. The paper's processing steps were these. TCRs in the repertoires were matched against a reference library of SARS-CoV-2-specific TCRs that had been generated with the MIRA antigen-specificity platform. Breadth was defined as the fraction of unique TCRs that were SARS-CoV-2-associated. Depth was defined as the fraction of total T cells that were SARS-CoV-2-associated. Using the MIRA data, each spike-specific TCR was mapped to the spike region that the TCR reacts to and placed in a CD4 or CD8 class. Log10-transformed breadth and depth values were compared by one-way ANOVA with Sidak's multiple comparisons tests. TCRdb mirrors the immuneACCESS table, restricted to in-frame sequences. Some clones are absent from its copies; in checked studies, under half trace to an unresolved V gene, and the reason for the others is unknown. V and J calls plus clone size are reproduced from that table; the DNA served to infer D and trimming. This sample is represented by about 92,000 clones; approximately 91% of them were singletons. Jointly, the top ten make up about 20% of the sample.

The intended sense of this specimen's time point label: baseline before first vaccination. The vaccinee samples were drawn from two UK trials, COV001 and COV002, one of which was a single-blind randomized controlled phase 2/3 trial testing AZD1222 (ChAdOx1 nCoV-19) in healthy adults. For TCRbeta chain sequencing, PBMC samples were collected from trial participants at day 0 and at day 28 after the second dose. The rearranged chain carries TRBV7-8 and TRBJ2-7; there is no confident call for the D gene. This specimen consisted of peripheral blood, obtained on day 0 of AZD1222 vaccination. This TCR was sampled from an adult in good health. The CDR3 amino acid sequence is: CASSPRRVGRTYEQYF. The sequence in DNA is TGTGCCAGCAGCCCCCGTCGGGTAGGGCGCACCTACGAGCAGTACTTC.